The 18 T cell receptor beta chains presented below share a single source sample, sequenced in a study of cytomegalovirus exposure and HLA in healthy donors. Primers: 60 Vbeta forward and 13 Jbeta reverse. Assay used: immunoSEQ multiplex PCR; TCRdb lists only in-frame clones, some missing. The sample lists 150,000 or so clones, about 74% occurring once. The sequencing sample was made of PBMCs. These receptors originate from a man younger than 35 in good health and CMV-seropositive.

On this clone: The sample carries other DNA sequences with the same CDR3. The rearrangement links TRBV7-2 to TRBJ1-5; D is possibly TRBD1 (6 bases). From germline, CDR1 is SGHTA and CDR2 FQGNSA. The CDR3 has 13 residues. V lost 3 bases to trimming and J lost 4 bases, with 7 bases between them. This CDR3 reads CASSFQGNQPQHF. For the CDR3, the DNA is TGTGCCAGCAGCTTTCAGGGGAATCAGCCCCAGCATTTT.

V and J are TRBV19 and TRBJ2-1; 11 bases align to TRBD1. Germline CDR1 reads LNHDA; CDR2 reads SQIVND (reference sequence). J was trimmed by 4 bases and V by 5 bases; bases with no gene match: 4. The CDR3 is made up of 15 amino acids. The CDR3 region has the DNA TGTGCCAGTAGTGCCGGACAGGGGGCTTACAATGAGCAGTTCTTC. Its protein product is CASSAGQGAYNEQFF.

V is TRBV7-2 and J is TRBJ1-5; 7 bases map to TRBD1. Germline trimming cut 1 base from V and 1 base from J; bases unmatched to any gene: 1. The CDR3 has 15 amino acids. CDR1 SGHTA and CDR2 FQGNSA come from the germline V gene. This chain's CDR3 is CASSLGGQSNQPQHF. The CDR3 DNA sequence: TGTGCCAGCAGCTTAGGGGGACAGAGCAATCAGCCCCAGCATTTT.

In nucleotides, the CDR3 is TGTGCCAGTACTCTAGGAATGAACACTGAAGCTTTCTTT. It is translated as CASTLGMNTEAFF. The chain links TRBV19 to TRBJ1-1, with D hard to call. Deletions cut 7 bases from V and 0 bases from J, with 9 bases between. Germline CDR1 is LNHDA and CDR2 is SQIVND (reference sequence). The CDR3 is made up of 13 amino acids.

The chain carries TRBV27 and TRBJ1-6, with D hard to call. Deletions cut 0 bases from V and 9 bases from J, with 15 bases between. The CDR3 consists of 16 residues. From germline, CDR1 is MNHEY and CDR2 SMNVEV (reference sequence). This CDR3 reads CASSLSRGYPFSPLHF. The CDR3 nucleotides are TGTGCCAGCAGTTTATCCCGAGGGTACCCTTTTTCACCCCTCCACTTT.

This chain connects TRBV4-2 to TRBJ1-4; 8 nucleotides align to TRBD1. The trim removed 4 bases at V and 13 bases at J, leaving 20 bases unmatched. The CDR3 consists of 17 residues. The germline gives CDR1 LGHNA, CDR2 YNFKEQ. The CDR3 is CASSPRGQDKKNGGLFF. CDR3 nucleotides: TGTGCCAGCAGCCCGAGGGGACAGGACAAAAAAAATGGGGGACTGTTTTTT.

This rearrangement joins TRBV27 to TRBJ1-1; TRBD1 might be the D (6 bases). CDR3 size: 15 residues. Germline CDR1 is MNHEY and CDR2 is SMNVEV (reference sequence). V lost 5 bases and J lost 5, with 18 bases in between. The CDR3 sequence: CASSRRSGGGTEAFF. The CDR3 DNA reads as TGTGCCAGCAGTCGGCGTTCGGGGGGCGGGACTGAAGCTTTCTTT.

The DNA for the CDR3 is TGTGCCAGTAGTCCTGGACACCAGAACACTGAAGCTTTCTTT. Its protein product is CASSPGHQNTEAFF. The J gene is TRBJ1-1, the V gene TRBV19, with D possibly being TRBD1 (5 bases). CDR1 LNHDA and CDR2 SQIVND come from the germline V gene (reference sequence). V lost 5 bases and J 1 base, leaving 11 bases between the germline ends. This CDR3 has 14 residues.

The chain has TRBV10-3 and TRBJ1-2; 7 bases agree with TRBD1. The V segment lost 6 bases and the J segment 4 bases; nucleotides outside the gene matches: 11. This CDR3 has 15 residues. In germline, CDR1 is ENHRY, CDR2 SYGVKD. CDR3 in DNA: TGTGCCATCAGGAAAACAGGGGAGGTTGGCTATGGCTACACCTTC. It is translated as CAIRKTGEVGYGYTF.

The chain couples TRBV5-1 to TRBJ2-1; D remains unclear. This CDR3 contains 14 residues. Trimming removed 0 bases at V and 4 bases at J, with 8 bases between. The V gene's germline CDR1 is SGHRS and CDR2 YFSETQ. The CDR3 reads CASSLALSYNEQFF. As DNA, the CDR3 is TGCGCCAGCAGCTTGGCCCTCTCGTACAATGAGCAGTTCTTC.

The V call is TRBV28, the J call TRBJ2-1; 9 bases map to TRBD2. Unmatched junction bases numbered 5, after V lost 4 bases and J lost 1 base. The CDR3 length is 16 residues. CDR1 is MDHEN and CDR2 is SYDVKM in the germline V gene. CDR3 nucleotides: TGTGCCAGCAGTTCCATTAGCGGGAGATCCTACAATGAGCAGTTCTTC. Translating it yields CASSSISGRSYNEQFF.

This clone has more than one count but fewer than ten. The genes are TRBV5-4 and TRBJ1-3; no definite D call. Trimming stripped 8 bases from V and 0 bases from J, with 3 bases between. The CDR3 contains 11 residues. Germline values: CDR1 SGHNT, CDR2 YYREEE (reference sequence). As DNA, the CDR3 is TGTGCCAGTAACTCTGGAAACACCATATATTTT. Its protein is CASNSGNTIYF.

J is TRBJ1-4 and V is TRBV19, with 9 positions matching TRBD1. The V and J ends lost 0 bases and 11 bases, in that order; junction bases with no gene match: 1. The V gene's germline CDR1 is LNHDA and CDR2 SQIVND (reference sequence). The CDR3 runs 13 residues. The CDR3 loop reads CASSIDGTGKLFF. The CDR3 nucleotides read TGTGCCAGTAGTATAGACGGGACAGGGAAACTGTTTTTT.

The V gene is TRBV4-2, the J gene TRBJ2-1; a weak D match, TRBD2 (6 bases). V was shortened by 3 bases and J by 10 bases, with 19 bases between the two germline ends. Per the germline V gene, CDR1 is LGHNA and CDR2 is YNFKEQ. The CDR3 is 15 residues long. The CDR3 region is CASSQPGTPNGEQFF. The CDR3 DNA reads TGTGCCAGCAGCCAGCCCGGGACTCCCAATGGAGAGCAGTTCTTC.

Notes on this clone: The conserved phenylalanine or tryptophan is not found at the CDR3 terminus, so this likely reflects a read error. The chain employs TRBV27 and TRBJ1-1; D is possibly TRBD1 (5 bases). V dropped 5 bases and J dropped 3 bases, with 16 bases sitting between them. The V gene's germline CDR1 is MNHEY and CDR2 SMNVEV (reference sequence). The CDR3 is 15 residues long. CDR3: CASSDSGLVDTEAFL. CDR3 nucleotide sequence: TGTGCCAGCAGTGACTCGGGACTGGTCGACACTGAAGCTTTCCTT.

This chain joins TRBV5-1 and TRBJ1-2, with TRBD1 identical over 7 bases. Germline lookup yields CDR1 SGHRS and CDR2 YFSETQ. V shed 3 bases and J 5 bases; nucleotides not matched to a gene: 4. CDR3 length equals 13 residues. The CDR3 DNA is TGCGCCAGCAGCTACGGGACAGCTTATGGCTACACCTTC. Encoded protein: CASSYGTAYGYTF.

J is TRBJ1-2 and V is TRBV28; weak D call: TRBD1 (6 bases). This CDR3 is 13 amino acids long. Trimming shortened V by 5 bases and J by 4 bases, and 11 bases separated the two germline ends. Germline assignment: CDR1 MDHEN and CDR2 SYDVKM. CDR3 nucleotide sequence: TGTGCCAGCAGTCTACAGGGCAGCTATGGCTACACCTTC. Its protein product is CASSLQGSYGYTF.

This rearrangement joins TRBV15 to TRBJ2-2; 8 bases are shared with TRBD1. CDR3 length equals 15 residues. J was trimmed by 5 bases and V by 0 bases; bases with no gene match: 2. Germline V gives CDR1 LNHNV, CDR2 YYDKDF (reference sequence). The CDR3 loop reads CATSRDRQGTGELFF. CDR3 bases: TGTGCCACCAGCAGAGATCGACAGGGGACCGGGGAGCTGTTTTTT.